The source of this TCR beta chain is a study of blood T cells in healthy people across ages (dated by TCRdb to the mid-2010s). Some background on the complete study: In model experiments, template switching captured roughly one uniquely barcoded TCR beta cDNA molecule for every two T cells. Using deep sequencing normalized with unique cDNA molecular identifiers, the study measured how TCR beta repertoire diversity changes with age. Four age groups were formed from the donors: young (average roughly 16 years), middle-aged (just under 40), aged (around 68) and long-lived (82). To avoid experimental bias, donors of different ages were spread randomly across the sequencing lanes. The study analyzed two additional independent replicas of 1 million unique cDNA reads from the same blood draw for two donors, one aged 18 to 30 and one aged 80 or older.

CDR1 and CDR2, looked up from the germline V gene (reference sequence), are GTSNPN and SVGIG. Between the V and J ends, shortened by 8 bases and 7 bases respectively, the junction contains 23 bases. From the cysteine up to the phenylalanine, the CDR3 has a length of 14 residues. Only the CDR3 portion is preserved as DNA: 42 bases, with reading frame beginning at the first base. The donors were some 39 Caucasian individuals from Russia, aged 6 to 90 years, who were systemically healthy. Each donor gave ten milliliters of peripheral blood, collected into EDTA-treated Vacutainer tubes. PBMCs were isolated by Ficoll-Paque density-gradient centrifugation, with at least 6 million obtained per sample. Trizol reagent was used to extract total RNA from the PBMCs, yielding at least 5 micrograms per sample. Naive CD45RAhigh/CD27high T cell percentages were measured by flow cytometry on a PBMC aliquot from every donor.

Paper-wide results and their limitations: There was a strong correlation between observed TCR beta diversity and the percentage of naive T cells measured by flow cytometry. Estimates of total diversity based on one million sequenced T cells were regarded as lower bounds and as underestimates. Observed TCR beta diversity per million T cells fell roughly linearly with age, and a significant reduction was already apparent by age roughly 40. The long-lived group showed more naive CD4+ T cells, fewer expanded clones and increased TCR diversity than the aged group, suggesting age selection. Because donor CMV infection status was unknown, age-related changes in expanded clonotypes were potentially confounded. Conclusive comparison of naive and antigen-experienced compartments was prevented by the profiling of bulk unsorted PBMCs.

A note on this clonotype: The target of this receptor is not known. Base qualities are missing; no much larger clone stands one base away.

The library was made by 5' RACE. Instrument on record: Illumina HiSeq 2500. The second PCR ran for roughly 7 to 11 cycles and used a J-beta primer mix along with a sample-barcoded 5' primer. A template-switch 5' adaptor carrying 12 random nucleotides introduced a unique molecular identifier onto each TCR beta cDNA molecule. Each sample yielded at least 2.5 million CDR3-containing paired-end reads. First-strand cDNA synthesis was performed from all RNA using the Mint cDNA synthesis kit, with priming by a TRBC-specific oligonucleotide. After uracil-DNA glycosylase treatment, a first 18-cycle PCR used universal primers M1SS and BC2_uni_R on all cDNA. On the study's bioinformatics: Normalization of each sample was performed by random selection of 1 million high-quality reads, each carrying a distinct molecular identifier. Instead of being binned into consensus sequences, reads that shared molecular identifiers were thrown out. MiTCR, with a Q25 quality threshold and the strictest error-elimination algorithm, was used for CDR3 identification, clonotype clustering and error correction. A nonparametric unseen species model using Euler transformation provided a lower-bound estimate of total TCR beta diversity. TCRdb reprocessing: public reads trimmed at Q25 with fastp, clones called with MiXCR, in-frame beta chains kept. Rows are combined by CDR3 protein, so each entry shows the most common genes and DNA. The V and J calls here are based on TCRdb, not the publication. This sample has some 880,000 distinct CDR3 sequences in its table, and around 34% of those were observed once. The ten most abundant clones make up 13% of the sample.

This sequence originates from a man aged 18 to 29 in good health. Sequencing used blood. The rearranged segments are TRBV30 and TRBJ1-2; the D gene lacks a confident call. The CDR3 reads CATVMAGSCGGYTF. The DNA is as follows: TGTGCCACCGTAATGGCCGGCTCATGTGGTGGCTACACCTTC.